The following is a TCR beta chain sequence with its context. Its antigen is currently not known. Base qualities were left out, and no much larger clone turns up one base away. To prepare the library, the immunoSEQ multiplex PCR assay was applied. TCR beta CDR3 sequencing was performed on DNA from the cultured, isolated CD4+ T cells. Processing in the source paper ran as follows. The analysis removed non-productive TCR sequences, trimmed reads to the CDR3 region, and retained only CDR3s that were 7 or more amino acids long. Antigen-specific clonotypes were identified using the MANAFEST web app by comparison of expansion in peptide wells against reference cultures. To count as positive, a clone had to show expansion at FDR<0.05 compared with the reference and with all other wells, an odds ratio above 5, and a frequency above 0.1% in two replicate wells. A clonotype was defined as cross-reactive if the clonotype was significantly expanded both in SARS-CoV-2 spike wells and in at least one common cold coronavirus spike condition. Levenshtein distance calculated with the stringdist R package was used to assess CDR3 similarity, and unrooted trees were constructed with ape in R 3.6.1. The table comes from immuneACCESS by way of TCRdb, which keeps in-frame sequences with V and J called. Part of the clones is missing from these tables; in studies checked, under half for an unresolved V gene and the rest for unknown reasons. V and J calls and clone size are as listed in that table; D and trimming were resolved from the DNA. This sample comprises 40,000 to 50,000 clones, around 72% of them detected only once. The ten most abundant clones make up about 30% of the sample.

In the ViraFEST assay, PBMC were stimulated with viral peptide pools, and TCR sequencing was then used to find antigen-specific CD4+ T cell clonotypes based on their expansion. After more than 9 days of culture, CD4+ T cells were isolated with the EasySep CD4+ T cell isolation kit. Convalescent patients had PCR-confirmed SARS-CoV-2 infection between March and December 2020, before Alpha, Beta and Delta variants emerged in the United States. Each well held roughly 2.2 million PBMC cultured in IMDM containing approximately 5% human AB serum, roughly 9.9 IU/ml IL-2 and gentamicin, along with around 11 ug/ml peptides. Half of the culture medium was replaced with fresh IL-2-containing medium on days 3 and 7. Unless otherwise noted, each peptide stimulation condition was cultured in triplicate wells. Using Ficoll-Paque Plus gradient centrifugation, PBMC were separated from whole blood and then either used fresh or cryopreserved at -140C. The QIAamp micro DNA kit was used to extract genomic DNA from the cultured CD4+ T cells.

Inclusive of the bounding cysteine and phenylalanine, the CDR3 is 14 residues long. Only the CDR3 portion is preserved as DNA: 42 bases, with reading frame beginning at the first base. Via the germline V gene, CDR1 is KGHSH and CDR2 LQKENI. V is pared back by 0 bases and J by 4 bases, with 10 bases lying between the germline termini. This record belongs to a study of vaccination effects on CD4 cells after COVID-19 (dated by TCRdb to between 2022 and 2023). Broadly, across the study: Each participant received two doses of an mRNA SARS-CoV-2 vaccine, either BNT162b2 or mRNA-1273. Cultures from other donors in the study were sequenced with the Oncomine TCR Beta short-read assay on an Illumina iSeq 100. In both COVID-19 convalescent patients and infection-naive vaccine recipients, the study compared SARS-CoV-2 spike-specific CD4+ TCR repertoires from before mRNA vaccination with those from after it. Altogether, over 9 COVID-19 convalescent patients and a few SARS-CoV-2-naive healthy vaccine recipients made up the full study. In a couple of convalescent patients, pre-vaccine samples were collected 16 days and one week ahead of the first dose, 142 and 148 days after COVID-19 diagnosis.

Results and caveats for the whole study, not just this receptor: Limitations of the study were the small number of convalescent patients and the absence of early post-infection timepoints. Clones induced by infection and clones induced by vaccination both contracted markedly at late timepoints after vaccination, which fits with T cell responses waning over time. In convalescent patients, the post-vaccine spike-reactive repertoire consisted mainly of new vaccine-induced clones, largely distinct from infection-induced clones.

The rearranged chain carries TRBV18 and TRBJ2-7, with no reliable assignment of the D segment. Specimen: CD4+ T cells from PBMCs cultured with a peptide pool, collected before COVID-19 vaccination. The clonotype originates from a human donor who had a prior SARS-CoV-2 infection. The base sequence is TGTGCCAGCTCACCACCGGGTTTGCCGTACGAGCAGTACTTC. The resulting protein is CASSPPGLPYEQYF.